This T cell receptor (beta chain) was identified during a study of intratumoral heterogeneity in liver cancer. In the study overall: The median patient age was roughly 64 years, and most were male.

Study results and caveats: RNA-seq estimates of regional tumor-infiltrating lymphocyte burden differences were reportedly confirmed by TCR sequencing. No significant regional difference in overall T cell clonality was found.

The protocol was immunoSEQ multiplex PCR, while the TCRdb copy is restricted to in-frame clones and leaves out a portion. The sample has a few thousand clones, 65% to 75% seen once. To note about this clone: Its antigen remains unknown.

Each tumour sample represents a distinct, spatially separated region of the hepatocellular carcinoma nodule. Patients had early-stage hepatocellular carcinoma, untreated before resection. The CDR3 extends over 16 amino acids. The V and J ends lost 1 base and 10 bases respectively, with 23 bases between them. CDR1 SGHDT and CDR2 YYEEEE come from the germline V gene. Source: tumor tissue, taken before any cancer treatment. The TCR was taken from a woman aged 70-85 years with hepatocellular carcinoma. The chain carries TRBV5-6 and TRBJ1-1; tentatively, D is TRBD1 (5 bases). CDR3 amino acids: CASSLRLGHLERGAFF. CDR3 coding DNA: TGTGCCAGCAGCTTGAGGTTGGGGCACCTAGAGCGTGGAGCTTTCTTT.